This T cell receptor beta chain came from a study of T cell responses to AZD1222 COVID-19 vaccine. TCRdb's table, derived via immunoSEQ multiplex PCR, lists solely in-frame clones and lacks some. The sample carries some 150,000 clones, under 95% recorded once. Concerning this clone: Its antigen is not known.

Study-wide findings and caveats: When two AZD1222 doses had been given, Spike-specific TCR breadth and depth rose. Donors were chiefly white British, with a greater number of females, and clonal diversity was perhaps underestimated. The number of AZD1222 recipients seropositive at baseline was only 5 to 7.

CDR3 length equals 16 residues. The V gene's germline CDR1 is SGHVS and CDR2 FQNEAQ. V lost 4 bases, J lost 6 bases, and 22 bases lay in between. Sequenced here: peripheral blood, sampled on day 0 of AZD1222 vaccination. V is TRBV7-8 and J is TRBJ2-7; possibly TRBD1 for D (7 bases). The receptor comes from an adult in good health. The CDR3 protein is CASSSLRGTALGEQYF. The CDR3 nucleotides read TGTGCCAGCAGCTCACTACGGGGGACAGCCCTTGGCGAGCAGTACTTC.